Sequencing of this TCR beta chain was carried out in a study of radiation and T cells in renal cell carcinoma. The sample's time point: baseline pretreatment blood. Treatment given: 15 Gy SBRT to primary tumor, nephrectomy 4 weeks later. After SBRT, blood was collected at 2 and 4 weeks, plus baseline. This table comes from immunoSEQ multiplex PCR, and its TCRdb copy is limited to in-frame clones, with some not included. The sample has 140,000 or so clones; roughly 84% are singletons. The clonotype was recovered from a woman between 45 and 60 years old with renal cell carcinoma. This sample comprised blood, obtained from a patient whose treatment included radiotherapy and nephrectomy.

CDR3 coding DNA: TGTGCCAGCTCACCATACGGGGTAGGTGGTCCCTCTGGGGCCAACGTCCTGACTTTC. As protein: CASSPYGVGGPSGANVLTF. V usage is TRBV18 and J usage is TRBJ2-6; perhaps TRBD2 as D (5 bases). Germline V gene lookup returns CDR1 KGHSH and CDR2 LQKENI. With 2 bases removed from V and 0 bases from J, the gap between germline ends came to 17 bases. The length of the CDR3 is 19 residues.